This T cell receptor (beta chain) was captured by sequencing in a study of blood T cell repertoires in COVID-19. Trimming removed 1 base from V and 5 bases from J, with 15 bases in between. The CDR3 consists of 15 residues. Germline V gives CDR1 SGHRS, CDR2 YFSETQ. Measured with immunoSEQ multiplex PCR; TCRdb has only the in-frame clones, and not every one. The sample holds some 220,000 clones, approximately 87% seen once. This TCR was sampled from a woman between 50 and 59 years old in a cohort exposed to, infected with or recovered from COVID-19 (not recorded which). The V call is TRBV5-1, the J call TRBJ1-1, with D uncertain. The source material was PBMCs or T cells enriched from blood (not recorded which). The CDR3 coding sequence is TGCGCCAGCAGCTTGTCAGCGGCAATGGGAACTGAAGCTTTCTTT. It yields the protein CASSLSAAMGTEAFF.